The 12 T cell receptor beta chains in this list originate from one sample, sequenced in a study of regulatory T cells in long-lasting Graves disease. Researchers made TCR beta libraries by using iRepertoire HTBI primers and running Arm-PCR on CDR3 regions. MiXCR, run by TCRdb on the multiplex PCR reads, gives a single entry per CDR3 protein. The sample has about 220,000 distinct CDR3 sequences, around 19% seen once; the top ten hold around 11%. Time point here: newly diagnosed GD, antithyroid drugs for less than 3 months. PBMC RNA served as the TCR library source. These data were likewise used in another study, on T cells in Graves' hyperthyroidism and ophthalmopathy.

This specimen consisted of peripheral blood mononuclear cells (PBMCs), obtained at new diagnosis, from a patient treated with antithyroid drugs. Every receptor here comes from a woman in her 30s with Graves disease.

This clonotype showed up many times. The J gene is TRBJ1-5, the V gene TRBV6-1; 7 nucleotides line up with TRBD1. Germline V CDR1 and CDR2: MNHNS, SASEGT. The CDR3 runs 18 residues. V trimming: 8 bases; J trimming: 2 bases; junction bases outside the gene matches: 18. The CDR3 DNA follows: TGTGCCAGCTTGCCCCCTCCTAGTTACAGGGGTGGCAATCAGCCCCAGCATTTT. Encoded protein: CASLPPPSYRGGNQPQHF.

This clonotype was counted at least ten times. J is TRBJ2-2 and V is TRBV7-6; a weak D match, TRBD1 (6 bases). Per the germline V gene, CDR1 is SGHVS and CDR2 is FNYEAQ. This CDR3 comprises 13 residues. Trimming removed 2 bases from V and 5 bases from J, with 6 bases in between. The CDR3 protein is CASSLQGTGELFF. CDR3 nucleotides: TGTGCCAGCAGCTTACAGGGGACCGGGGAGCTGTTTTTT.

In this sample, this clonotype turned up a few times. One end of the junction fails to match germline, which may point to a read error. V gene TRBV15 combines with J gene TRBJ1-5, with a possible D match to TRBD1 (6 bases). The CDR3 contains 15 residues. The V gene's germline CDR1 is LNHNV and CDR2 YYDKDF (reference sequence). Written as DNA, the CDR3 is TGTGCCATCAGCGTAAAGAAGGGGGGCAATCAGCCCCAGCATTTT. This codes for CAISVKKGGNQPQHF.

The V and J genes are TRBV24-1 and TRBJ2-5; possibly TRBD2 for D (5 bases). The CDR3 runs 13 residues. The germline gives CDR1 KGHDR, CDR2 SFDVKD. V lost 5 bases, J lost 7 bases, and 13 bases lay in between. The CDR3 nucleotides read TGTGCCACCAGTGGCGAGGGATTAGGGACCCAGTACTTC. This translates into CATSGEGLGTQYF.

Many counts were recorded for this clonotype. The chain couples TRBV6-1 to TRBJ1-1; 8 positions agree with TRBD1. This CDR3 has 14 amino acids. After removal of 5 bases from V and 4 bases from J, the junction contained 6 bases not matched to a gene. Germline V gene lookup returns CDR1 MNHNS and CDR2 SASEGT. CDR3 amino acids: CASSRNGQGTEAFF. CDR3 sequence (DNA): TGTGCCAGCAGTCGGAATGGACAGGGCACTGAAGCTTTCTTT.

This clonotype was found many times. The V gene is TRBV28, the J gene TRBJ2-3; no reliable D call. Germline V gene data show CDR1 as MDHEN and CDR2 as SYDVKM. V was clipped by 4 bases and J by 0 bases, with 8 bases between them. CDR3 length: 14 amino acids. The CDR3 coding sequence is TGTGCCAGCAGTTCTCTGCCTAGCACAGATACGCAGTATTTT. This translates into CASSSLPSTDTQYF.

This clonotype was seen ten or more times. The J gene is TRBJ2-1, the V gene TRBV6-2 or TRBV6-3; a weak D match, TRBD2 (5 bases). CDR3 length equals 14 residues. Trimming pared 10 bases from V and 3 bases from J, leaving 16 bases between. Germline V gene sequence: CDR1 MNHEY, CDR2 SVGEGT. The CDR3 reads CATSETEGYNEQFF. The CDR3 nucleotides read TGTGCCACCTCAGAGACCGAGGGCTACAATGAGCAGTTCTTC.

This clonotype was seen more than once but under ten times. The CDR3: CASSYSWGTYTEAFF. For the CDR3, the DNA is TGTGCCAGCAGTTACTCTTGGGGGACATACACTGAAGCTTTCTTT. The V call is TRBV6-5, the J call TRBJ1-1, with D possibly TRBD1 on 6 matching bases. This CDR3 contains 15 residues. Germline CDR1 MNHEY, CDR2 SVGAGI. Trimming stripped 0 bases from V and 3 bases from J, with 11 bases between.

In its sample, this clonotype was seen once. V gene TRBV7-6 combines with J gene TRBJ2-3; 7 bases fit TRBD1. The germline CDR1 and CDR2 sequences are SGHVS and FNYEAQ. The CDR3 has 14 amino acids. V lost 1 base and J lost 4; bases outside the gene matches: 2. The CDR3 coding sequence is TGTGCCAGCAGCTTAGAGACAGGGTCAGATACGCAGTATTTT. Translated: CASSLETGSDTQYF.

This clonotype has ten or more counts. This chain joins TRBV5-1 and TRBJ2-4, with unresolved D. Trimming left V 0 bases short and J 0 bases short, with 7 bases between. The CDR3 consists of 15 residues. Looked up from germline, CDR1 is SGHRS and CDR2 is YFSETQ. This chain's CDR3 is CASSLGNLAKNIQYF. CDR3 sequence (DNA): TGCGCCAGCAGCTTGGGGAACCTAGCCAAAAACATTCAGTACTTC.

This clonotype appeared many times. The chain is built from TRBV4-2 and TRBJ2-7; the D is unclear. The germline gives CDR1 LGHNA, CDR2 YNFKEQ. V lost 1 base and J 1 base, leaving 5 bases between the germline ends. CDR3 length equals 13 residues. CDR3 nucleotide sequence: TGTGCCAGCAGCCAAGTTGGTTCCTACGAGCAGTACTTC. It is translated as CASSQVGSYEQYF.

This clonotype was observed many times. The V gene is TRBV30, the J gene TRBJ1-5; TRBD1 aligns across 8 bases. The length of the CDR3 is 15 residues. V dropped 3 bases and J dropped 1; count of bases not matched to a gene: 5. The V gene's germline CDR1 is GTSNPN and CDR2 SVGIG (reference sequence). CDR3 sequence reads: CAWRRQGMSNQPQHF. CDR3 DNA: TGTGCCTGGAGGCGACAGGGGATGAGCAATCAGCCCCAGCATTTT.